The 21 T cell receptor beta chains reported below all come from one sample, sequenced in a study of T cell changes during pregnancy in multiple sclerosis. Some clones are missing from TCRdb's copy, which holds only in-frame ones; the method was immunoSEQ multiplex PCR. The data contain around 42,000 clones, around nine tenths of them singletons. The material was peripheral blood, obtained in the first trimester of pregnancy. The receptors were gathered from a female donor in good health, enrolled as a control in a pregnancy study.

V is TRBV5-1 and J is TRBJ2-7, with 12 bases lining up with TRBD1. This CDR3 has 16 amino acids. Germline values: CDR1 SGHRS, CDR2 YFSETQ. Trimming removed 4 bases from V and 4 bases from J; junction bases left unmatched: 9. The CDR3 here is CASSPGQGAVVYEQYF. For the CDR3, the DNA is TGCGCCAGCAGCCCGGGACAGGGGGCGGTTGTGTACGAGCAGTACTTC.

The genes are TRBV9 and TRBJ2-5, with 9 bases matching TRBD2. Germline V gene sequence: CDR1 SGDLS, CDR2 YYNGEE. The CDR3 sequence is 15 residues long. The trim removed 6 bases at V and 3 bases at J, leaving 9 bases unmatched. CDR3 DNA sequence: TGTGCCAGCAACGGAGGCGGGGGGGCTAAAGAGACCCAGTACTTC. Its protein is CASNGGGGAKETQYF.

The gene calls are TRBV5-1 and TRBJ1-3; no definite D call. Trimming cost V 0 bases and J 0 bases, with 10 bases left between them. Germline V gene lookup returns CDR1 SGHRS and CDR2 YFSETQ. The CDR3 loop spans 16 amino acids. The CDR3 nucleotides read TGCGCCAGCAGCTTGGCCGCAGTTAACTCTGGAAACACCATATATTTT. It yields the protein CASSLAAVNSGNTIYF.

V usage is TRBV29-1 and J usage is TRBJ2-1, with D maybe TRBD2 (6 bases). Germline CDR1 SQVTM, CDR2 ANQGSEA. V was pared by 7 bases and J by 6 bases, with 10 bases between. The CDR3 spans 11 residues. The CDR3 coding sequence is TGCAGCGGAAAACTAGCCAATGAGCAGTTCTTC. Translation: CSGKLANEQFF.

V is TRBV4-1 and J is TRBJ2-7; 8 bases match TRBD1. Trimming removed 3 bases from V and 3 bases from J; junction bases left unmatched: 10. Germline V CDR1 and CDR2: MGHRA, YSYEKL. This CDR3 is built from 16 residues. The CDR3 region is CASSQDAGTGYYEQYF. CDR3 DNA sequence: TGCGCCAGCAGCCAGGACGCCGGGACAGGATACTACGAGCAGTACTTC.

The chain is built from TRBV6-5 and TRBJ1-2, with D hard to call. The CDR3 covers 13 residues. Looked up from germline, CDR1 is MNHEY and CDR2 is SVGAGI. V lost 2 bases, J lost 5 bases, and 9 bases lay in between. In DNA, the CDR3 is TGTGCCAGCAGTTACAACAGTGGGTATGGCTACACCTTC. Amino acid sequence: CASSYNSGYGYTF.

CDR3 DNA: TGTGCCAGCAGTTACGCGGGACAGGAAAATTCACCCCTCCACTTT. This codes for CASSYAGQENSPLHF. The chain links TRBV6-6 to TRBJ1-6, with TRBD1 matching over 8 bases. This CDR3 spans 15 amino acids. Germline trimming cut 2 bases from V and 7 bases from J; bases unmatched to any gene: 4. Germline V gene sequence: CDR1 MNHNY, CDR2 SVGAGI (reference sequence).

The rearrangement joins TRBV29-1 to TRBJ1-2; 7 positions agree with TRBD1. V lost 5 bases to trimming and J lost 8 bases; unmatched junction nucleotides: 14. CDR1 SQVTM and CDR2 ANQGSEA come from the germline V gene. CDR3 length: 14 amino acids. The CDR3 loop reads CSVLKAQGPRGYTF. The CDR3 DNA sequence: TGCAGCGTTCTTAAAGCACAGGGGCCGCGGGGCTACACCTTC.

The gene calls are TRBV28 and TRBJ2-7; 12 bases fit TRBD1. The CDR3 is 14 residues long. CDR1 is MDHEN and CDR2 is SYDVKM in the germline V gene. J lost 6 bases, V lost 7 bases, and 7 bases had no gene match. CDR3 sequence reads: CASIPGQGAGEQYF. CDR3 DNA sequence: TGTGCCAGCATCCCGGGACAGGGGGCTGGCGAGCAGTACTTC.

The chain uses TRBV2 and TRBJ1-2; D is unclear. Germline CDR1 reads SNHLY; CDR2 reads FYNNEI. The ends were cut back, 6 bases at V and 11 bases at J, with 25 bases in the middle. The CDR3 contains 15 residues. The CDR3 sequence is CASRGGQPLGMWYTF. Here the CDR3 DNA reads TGTGCCAGCAGGGGCGGGCAGCCCCTGGGGATGTGGTACACCTTC.

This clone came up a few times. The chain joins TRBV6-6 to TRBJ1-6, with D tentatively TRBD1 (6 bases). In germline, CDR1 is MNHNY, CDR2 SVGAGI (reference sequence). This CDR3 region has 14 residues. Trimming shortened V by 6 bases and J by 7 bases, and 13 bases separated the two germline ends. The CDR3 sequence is CASSPRGLNSPLHF. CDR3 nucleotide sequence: TGTGCCAGCAGCCCCAGGGGCCTAAATTCACCCCTCCACTTT.

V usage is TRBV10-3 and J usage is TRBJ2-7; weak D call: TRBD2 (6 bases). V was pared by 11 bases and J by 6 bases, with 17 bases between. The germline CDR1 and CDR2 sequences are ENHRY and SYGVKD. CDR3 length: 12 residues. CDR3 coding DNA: TGTGCCTCACCGCGGGAACCCCGCGAGCAGTACTTC. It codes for CASPREPREQYF.

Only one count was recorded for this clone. The CDR3 DNA follows: TGTGCCAGCAGACCTCCGAGACAGGGCGACACCGGGGAGCTGTTTTTT. It yields the protein CASRPPRQGDTGELFF. The chain links TRBV7-9 to TRBJ2-2; 7 nucleotides align to TRBD1. Trimming removed 6 bases from V and 3 bases from J; junction bases left unmatched: 10. The CDR3 is 16 amino acids. Germline CDR1 is SEHNR and CDR2 is FQNEAQ (reference sequence).

CDR3 nucleotide sequence: TGTGCTAGTGGGGGAGGGTTGAGCAATCAGCCCCAGCATTTT. Translation: CASGGGLSNQPQHF. The chain couples TRBV12-5 to TRBJ1-5, with D unclear. CDR3 length: 14 residues. Trimming cost V 6 bases and J 1 base, with 10 bases left between them. CDR1 and CDR2 (germline): LGHNT, FRNRAP. The full variable domain, in which reference TRBV12-5 and TRBJ1-5 provide the parts outside the CDR3, is DARVTQTPRHKVTEMGQEVTMRCQPILGHNTVFWYRQTMMQGLELLAYFRNRAPLDDSGMPKDRFSAEMPDATLATLKIQPSEPRDSAVYFCASGGGLSNQPQHFGDGTRLSIL.

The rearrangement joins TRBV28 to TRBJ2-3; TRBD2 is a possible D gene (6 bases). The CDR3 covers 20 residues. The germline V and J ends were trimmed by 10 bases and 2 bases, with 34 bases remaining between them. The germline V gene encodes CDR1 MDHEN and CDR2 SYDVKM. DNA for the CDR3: TGTGCCACCTCAGAATCCCCCTTGGAGCGGGCCGTCTTTGTCACAGATACGCAGTATTTT. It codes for CATSESPLERAVFVTDTQYF.

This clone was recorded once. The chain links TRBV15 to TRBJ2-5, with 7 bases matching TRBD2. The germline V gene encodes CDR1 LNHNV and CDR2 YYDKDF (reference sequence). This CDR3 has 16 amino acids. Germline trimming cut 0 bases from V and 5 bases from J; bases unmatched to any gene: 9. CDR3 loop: CATSRDIWGGGETQYF. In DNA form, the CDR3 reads TGTGCCACCAGCAGAGATATTTGGGGGGGTGGGGAGACCCAGTACTTC.

Here the CDR3 DNA reads TGTGCCAGTACAAGTGGGACAGGGGTGAACACTGAAGCTTTCTTT. The encoded protein is CASTSGTGVNTEAFF. V gene TRBV7-6 combines with J gene TRBJ1-1; 10 nucleotides agree with TRBD1. Germline CDR1 SGHVS, CDR2 FNYEAQ. V dropped 9 bases and J dropped 0; count of bases not matched to a gene: 7. The CDR3 is 15 amino acids.

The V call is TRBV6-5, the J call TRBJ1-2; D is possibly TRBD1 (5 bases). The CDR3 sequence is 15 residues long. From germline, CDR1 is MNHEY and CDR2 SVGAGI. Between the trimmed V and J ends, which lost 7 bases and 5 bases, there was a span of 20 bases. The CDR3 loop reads CASKRPGGGWYGYTF. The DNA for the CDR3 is TGTGCCAGCAAAAGACCTGGGGGGGGTTGGTATGGCTACACCTTC.

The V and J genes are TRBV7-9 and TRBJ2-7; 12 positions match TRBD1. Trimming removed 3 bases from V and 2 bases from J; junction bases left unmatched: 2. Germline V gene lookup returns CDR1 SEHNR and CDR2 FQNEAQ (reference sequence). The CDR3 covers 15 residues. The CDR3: CASSLGQGATYEQYF. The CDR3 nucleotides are TGTGCCAGCAGCTTGGGACAGGGGGCCACCTACGAGCAGTACTTC. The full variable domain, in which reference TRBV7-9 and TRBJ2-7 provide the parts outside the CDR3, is DTGVSQNPRHKITKRGQNVTFRCDPISEHNRLYWYRQTLGQGPEFLTYFQNEAQLEKSRLLSDRFSAERPKGSFSTLEIQRTEQGDSAMYLCASSLGQGATYEQYFGPGTRLTVT.

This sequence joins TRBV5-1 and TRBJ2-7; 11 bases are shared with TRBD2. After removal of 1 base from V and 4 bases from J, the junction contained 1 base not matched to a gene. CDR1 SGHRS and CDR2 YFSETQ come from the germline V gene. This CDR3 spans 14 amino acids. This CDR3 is CASSLTSGGYEQYF. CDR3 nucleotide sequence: TGCGCCAGCAGCTTGACTAGCGGGGGATACGAGCAGTACTTC.

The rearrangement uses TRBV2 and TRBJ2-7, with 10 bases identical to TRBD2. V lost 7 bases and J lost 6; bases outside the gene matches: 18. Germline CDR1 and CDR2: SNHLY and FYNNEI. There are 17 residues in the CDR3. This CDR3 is CASTEESILAGEREQYF. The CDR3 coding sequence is TGTGCCAGCACCGAAGAAAGTATCCTAGCGGGAGAACGCGAGCAGTACTTC.